Below are 29 T cell receptor beta chains sequenced from a single sample in a study of T cell repertoires in aging, cancer and after chemotherapy. Multiplex touch-down PCR with TRB-A/B primers amplified rearranged V-D-J TRB sequences. Using its own MiXCR run on the multiplex PCR reads, TCRdb lists one record per CDR3 protein. The sample consists of approximately 540 distinct CDR3 sequences, approximately 24% of them appearing once. TCR beta rearrangements were amplified from peripheral blood genomic DNA. The sample was blood. Receptors originate from a human donor with a blood cancer.

With respect to this clonotype: A much larger clone differs from this one at a single base, so this may be a read error. The chain joins TRBV18 to TRBJ2-5; no definite D call. Trimming removed 4 bases from V and 5 bases from J, with 8 bases in between. Germline CDR1 and CDR2: KGHSH and LQKENI. There are 12 residues in the CDR3. The CDR3 sequence is CASSRVVETQYF. The CDR3 nucleotides are TGTGCCAGCTCACGGGTGGTGGAGACCCAGTACTTC.

V and J are TRBV5-1 and TRBJ2-7; TRBD1 aligns across 9 bases. This CDR3 region has 15 residues. Per the germline V gene, CDR1 is SGHRS and CDR2 is YFSETQ. V lost 6 bases and J lost 1; bases outside the gene matches: 8. In nucleotides, the CDR3 is TGCGCCAGCATGGTTGGGGACAGGGTGTCCTACGAGCAGTACTTC. Its protein is CASMVGDRVSYEQYF.

This rearrangement joins TRBV7-9 to TRBJ1-1; D possibly corresponds to TRBD1 (5 bases). Looked up from germline, CDR1 is SEHNR and CDR2 is FQNEAQ (reference sequence). The V end was cut by 8 bases, the J end by 2 bases, with 24 bases between. CDR3 length: 17 residues. The DNA of the CDR3 is TGTGCCAGCTCCCACCCGGCCGGGGGAGTCGCCAACACTGAAGCTTTCTTT. It is translated as CASSHPAGGVANTEAFF.

The sample holds one count of this clonotype. A much larger clone differs from this one at a single base, so this may be a read error. The rearrangement uses TRBV6-5 and TRBJ1-5; TRBD1 matches 8 bases. Per germline, CDR1 MNHEY and CDR2 SVGAGI. This CDR3 spans 15 amino acids. The CDR3 sequence is CASSSRQGSNKPQHF. The DNA for the CDR3 is TGTGCCAGCAGTTCACGACAGGGGAGCAATAAGCCCCAGCATTTT.

The chain has TRBV7-2 and TRBJ2-5; perhaps TRBD1 as D (5 bases). V was trimmed by 1 base and J by 1 base, leaving 10 bases between them. This CDR3 region has 15 residues. Germline V gene lookup returns CDR1 SGHTA and CDR2 FQGNSA. The CDR3 nucleotides read TGTGCCAGCAGCTTAGAACCCAGGGCCCAAGAGACCCAGTACTTC. It translates to CASSLEPRAQETQYF.

By frequency in the sample, this clonotype is medium-sized. The genes are TRBV6-4 and TRBJ1-6; the D is unclear. Between the trimmed V and J ends, which lost 2 bases and 9 bases, there was a span of 11 bases. The V gene's germline CDR1 is MRHNA and CDR2 SNTAGT. The CDR3 runs 14 residues. The CDR3: CASSDPNVGSPLHF. CDR3 coding DNA: TGTGCCAGCAGTGACCCGAATGTCGGTTCACCCCTCCACTTT.

Details on this clonotype: A much larger clone lies a single base off, so this may be a read error. The CDR3 reads CASSEPGRFYEQYV. DNA of the CDR3: TGTGCCAGTAGCGAACCGGGACGGTTTTACGAGCAGTACGTC. The J gene is TRBJ2-7, the V gene TRBV19; the D gene could be TRBD1 or TRBD2 (5 bases each). This CDR3 is 14 amino acids long. Germline CDR1 is LNHDA and CDR2 is SQIVND (reference sequence). V was pared by 6 bases and J by 4 bases, with 16 bases between.

This clonotype is labeled large. This chain uses TRBV27 with TRBJ2-2; 8 nucleotides match TRBD2. Germline values: CDR1 MNHEY, CDR2 SMNVEV (reference sequence). This CDR3 contains 17 residues. The ends lost 3 bases at V and 3 bases at J; junction bases unmatched: 9. CDR3 sequence reads: CASSFAVGRAYTGELFF. CDR3 nucleotide sequence: TGTGCCAGCAGTTTTGCCGTCGGGAGGGCATACACCGGGGAGCTGTTTTTT.

This clonotype is labeled medium-sized. The chain recombines TRBV7-2 with TRBJ1-2; D is ambiguous. The CDR3 runs 14 residues. The ends were cut back, 6 bases at V and 2 bases at J, with 13 bases in the middle. Germline V gives CDR1 SGHTA, CDR2 FQGNSA. The CDR3 bases are TGTGCCAGCAGTATTAAGGCGGCGAACTATGGCTACACCTTC. Amino acid sequence: CASSIKAANYGYTF.

By sample fraction, this clonotype is large. V usage is TRBV19 and J usage is TRBJ1-6; D is perhaps TRBD1 (5 bases). This CDR3 contains 15 residues. Germline loops: CDR1 LNHDA, CDR2 SQIVND (reference sequence). V was shortened by 7 bases and J by 0 bases, with 10 bases between the two germline ends. DNA of the CDR3: TGTGCCAGTAATTGGGGGAGCTCCTATAATTCACCCCTCCACTTT. Translation gives CASNWGSSYNSPLHF.

The chain couples TRBV5-4 to TRBJ2-2; D possibly uses TRBD1 or TRBD2 (5 bases each). The germline gives CDR1 SGHNT, CDR2 YYREEE (reference sequence). The CDR3 consists of 15 residues. Trimming removed 5 bases from V and 4 bases from J, with 15 bases in between. The CDR3 DNA reads as TGTGCCAGCAGTGGGGCTAGCCGGGCCACCGGGGAGCTGTTTTTT. This sequence encodes CASSGASRATGELFF.

This clonotype was observed a handful of times. The chain couples TRBV7-9 to TRBJ2-1, with 15 nucleotides matching TRBD2. V was clipped by 4 bases and J by 9 bases; unmatched bases: 7. The CDR3 loop spans 16 amino acids. CDR1 is SEHNR and CDR2 is FQNEAQ in the germline V gene (reference sequence). The CDR3 region is CASSYGLAGGRGEQFF. CDR3 sequence (DNA): TGTGCCAGCAGCTACGGACTAGCGGGGGGGCGCGGTGAGCAGTTCTTC.

This chain joins TRBV6-2 or TRBV6-3 and TRBJ2-4, with D hard to call. V gave up 4 bases and J gave up 0 bases, with 10 bases separating them. The CDR3 has 15 amino acids. Germline CDR1 and CDR2: MNHEY and SVGEGT. CDR3 residues: CASSSFQLAKNIQYF. The CDR3 coding sequence is TGTGCCAGCAGTTCCTTCCAGCTAGCCAAAAACATTCAGTACTTC.

The chain is built from TRBV19 and TRBJ2-7; 11 nucleotides agree with TRBD1. Losses at the gene ends were 1 base for V and 6 bases for J; bases not matched to a gene: 2. This CDR3 is 14 amino acids long. CDR1 is LNHDA and CDR2 is SQIVND in the germline V gene (reference sequence). The CDR3: CASSIVGTGGEQYF. CDR3 DNA: TGTGCCAGTAGTATAGTCGGGACAGGGGGCGAGCAGTACTTC. Full variable domain (rest looked up from reference TRBV19 and TRBJ2-7): DGGITQSPKYLFRKEGQNVTLSCEQNLNHDAMYWYRQDPGQGLRLIYYSQIVNDFQKGDIAEGYSVSREKKESFPLTVTSAQKNPTAFYLCASSIVGTGGEQYFGPGTRLTVT.

To note about this clonotype: The junction differs from germline at one of its ends, possibly a read error. The genes are TRBV5-1 and TRBJ1-5; D is uncertain. This CDR3 is 13 amino acids long. Germline V lookup: CDR1 SGHRS, CDR2 YFSETQ. The CDR3 loop reads CVSSLEGDQPQHF. The CDR3 DNA is TGCGTCAGCAGCCTGGAGGGTGATCAGCCCCAGCATTTT.

This clonotype qualifies as medium-sized. The rearrangement uses TRBV5-1 and TRBJ2-3; D might be TRBD1 (6 bases). CDR3 length: 16 residues. V lost 2 bases and J lost 0, with 13 bases in between. Per the germline V gene, CDR1 is SGHRS and CDR2 is YFSETQ. CDR3 loop: CASSLPPGASTDTQYF. The CDR3, as DNA: TGCGCCAGCAGCTTACCTCCAGGGGCTAGCACAGATACGCAGTATTTT.

This chain links TRBV19 with TRBJ2-7, with 8 bases identical to TRBD2. CDR1 and CDR2 (germline): LNHDA, SQIVND (reference sequence). The CDR3 covers 14 residues. With V trimmed by 2 bases and J by 2 bases, 2 bases remained unmatched. In DNA form, the CDR3 reads TGTGCCAGTAGTATAATCGGGGGGGCCTACGAGCAGTACTTC. Encoded protein: CASSIIGGAYEQYF.

By its share, this clonotype is large. V and J are TRBV19 and TRBJ2-2; 8 bases are a match to TRBD1. Trimming removed 6 bases from V and 6 bases from J; junction bases left unmatched: 12. CDR3 length equals 16 residues. CDR1 is LNHDA and CDR2 is SQIVND in the germline V gene (reference sequence). CDR3 nucleotide sequence: TGTGCCAGTAGCCACAACCGACAGGGGCGGTCCGGGGAGCTGTTTTTT. Translated: CASSHNRQGRSGELFF.

This clonotype is termed large (0.1 to 1%). The chain combines TRBV6-2 or TRBV6-3 with TRBJ2-2; D is unclear. Trimming shortened V by 7 bases and J by 0 bases, and 12 bases separated the two germline ends. The CDR3 has 15 amino acids. CDR1 MNHEY and CDR2 SVGEGT come from the germline V gene. As DNA, the CDR3 is TGTGCCAGCACATTGGGCAACGCGAACACCGGGGAGCTGTTTTTT. This translates into CASTLGNANTGELFF.

This clonotype is judged medium-sized. This sequence joins TRBV6-5 and TRBJ1-5; D perhaps matches TRBD1 (5 bases). The CDR3 loop spans 14 amino acids. V dropped 2 bases and J dropped 2 bases, with 7 bases sitting between them. Germline loops: CDR1 MNHEY, CDR2 SVGAGI. The CDR3 sequence is CASSYRDGNQPQHF. The CDR3 DNA sequence: TGTGCCAGCAGTTACCGGGACGGCAATCAGCCCCAGCATTTT.

This clonotype occurred once. The junction departs from the called germline gene at one end, perhaps through a read error. The DNA of the CDR3 is TGTGCCATCAGTTTTGCCGTCTGGAGGGCATACACCGGGGAGCTGTTTTTT. Encoded protein: CAISFAVWRAYTGELFF. This chain links TRBV27 with TRBJ2-2, with D possibly TRBD2 on 6 matching bases. Germline lookup yields CDR1 MNHEY and CDR2 SMNVEV (reference sequence). This CDR3 comprises 17 residues.

The V gene is TRBV4-1, the J gene TRBJ2-5; D uncertain. This CDR3 is 13 amino acids long. Germline CDR1 and CDR2: MGHRA and YSYEKL. The V gene lost 3 bases and the J gene lost 2 bases, with 7 bases spanning the gap. This CDR3 reads CASSQWQQETQYF. The CDR3 bases are TGCGCCAGCAGCCAGTGGCAGCAAGAGACCCAGTACTTC.

This clonotype is large (0.1 to 1%) within its sample. The CDR3 DNA follows: TGTGCCAGTAGGCCCGACCGCAGCTCCTACAATGAGCAGTTCTTC. Residues: CASRPDRSSYNEQFF. The V and J genes are TRBV19 and TRBJ2-1; D remains unclear. CDR1 and CDR2 (germline): LNHDA, SQIVND (reference sequence). CDR3 length: 15 residues. Trimming took 6 bases from V and 0 from J, leaving 12 bases between them. Combining the CDR3 with reference TRBV19 and TRBJ2-1 gives the whole variable domain DGGITQSPKYLFRKEGQNVTLSCEQNLNHDAMYWYRQDPGQGLRLIYYSQIVNDFQKGDIAEGYSVSREKKESFPLTVTSAQKNPTAFYLCASRPDRSSYNEQFFGPGTRLTVL.

In its sample, this clonotype is large. The chain carries TRBV6-5 and TRBJ2-2, with 10 nucleotides matching TRBD2. From germline, CDR1 is MNHEY and CDR2 SVGAGI. This CDR3 is built from 16 residues. J lost 4 bases, V lost 5 bases, and 7 bases had no gene match. Written as DNA, the CDR3 is TGTGCCAGCAGTCTCAAGCGGGGGGGCCGCACCGGGGAGCTGTTTTTT. It encodes CASSLKRGGRTGELFF.

The V gene is TRBV28, the J gene TRBJ1-1; D unclear. Per germline, CDR1 MDHEN and CDR2 SYDVKM. The CDR3 length is 12 residues. Trimming cost V 1 base and J 5 bases, with 5 bases left between them. CDR3 in DNA: TGTGCCAGCAGTTTATCTGGGACTGAAGCTTTCTTT. It yields the protein CASSLSGTEAFF.

The chain has TRBV21-1 and TRBJ2-7. TRBV21-1 is given as a pseudogene. The CDR3 has 14 residues. CDR3 in amino acids: CASSKGSRSYEQYV. In DNA form, the CDR3 reads TGTGCCAGCAGCAAGGGTTCCCGCTCCTACGAGCAGTACGTC.

There are a few counts of this clonotype. The CDR3, as DNA: TGTGCCAGCAGCGCACCTAGGGACAGAAACGATTTAGAAGCTTTCTTT. It is translated as CASSAPRDRNDLEAFF. The chain recombines TRBV7-2 with TRBJ1-1; TRBD1 matches 7 bases. Unmatched junction bases numbered 17, after V lost 5 bases and J lost 8 bases. This CDR3 is 16 amino acids long. Germline CDR1 and CDR2: SGHTA and FQGNSA.

This chain's CDR3 is CASSKQGGNYGYTF. The CDR3 DNA follows: TGTGCCAGCAGCAAACAGGGGGGAAACTATGGCTACACCTTC. V and J are TRBV21-1 and TRBJ1-2; the table's D call TRBD1 went unverified against the DNA. TRBV21-1 is a pseudogene. The CDR3 has 14 residues.

This clonotype is judged medium-sized. V usage is TRBV7-9 and J usage is TRBJ1-3, with a tentative D call TRBD1 (5 bases). V lost 4 bases to trimming and J lost 5 bases, with 6 bases between them. The CDR3 runs 12 residues. Germline values: CDR1 SEHNR, CDR2 FQNEAQ (reference sequence). CDR3 in amino acids: CASSSGRNTIYF. For the CDR3, the DNA is TGTGCCAGCAGCTCAGGGCGAAACACCATATATTTT.